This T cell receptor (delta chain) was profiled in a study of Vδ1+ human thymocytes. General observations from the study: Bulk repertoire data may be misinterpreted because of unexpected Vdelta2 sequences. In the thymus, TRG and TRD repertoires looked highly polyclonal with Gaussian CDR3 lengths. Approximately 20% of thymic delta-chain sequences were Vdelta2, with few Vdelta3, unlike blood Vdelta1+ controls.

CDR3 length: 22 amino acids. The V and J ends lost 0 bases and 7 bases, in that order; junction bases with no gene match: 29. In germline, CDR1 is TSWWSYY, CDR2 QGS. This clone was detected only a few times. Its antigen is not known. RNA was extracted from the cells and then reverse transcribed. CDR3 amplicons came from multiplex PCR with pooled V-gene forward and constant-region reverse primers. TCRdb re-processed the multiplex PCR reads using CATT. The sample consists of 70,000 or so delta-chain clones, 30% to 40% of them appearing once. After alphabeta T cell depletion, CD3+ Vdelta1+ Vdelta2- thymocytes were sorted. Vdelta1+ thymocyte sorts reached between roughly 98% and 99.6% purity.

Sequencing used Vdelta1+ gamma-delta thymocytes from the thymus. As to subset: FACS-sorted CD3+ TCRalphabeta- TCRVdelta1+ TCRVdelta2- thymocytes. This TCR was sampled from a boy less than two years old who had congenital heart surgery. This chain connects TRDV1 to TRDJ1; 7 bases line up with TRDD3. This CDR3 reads CALGELLWVGWGDQGPFSKLIF. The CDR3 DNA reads TGTGCTCTTGGGGAACTCCTCTGGGTCGGCTGGGGGGACCAGGGGCCCTTCTCTAAACTCATCTTT.